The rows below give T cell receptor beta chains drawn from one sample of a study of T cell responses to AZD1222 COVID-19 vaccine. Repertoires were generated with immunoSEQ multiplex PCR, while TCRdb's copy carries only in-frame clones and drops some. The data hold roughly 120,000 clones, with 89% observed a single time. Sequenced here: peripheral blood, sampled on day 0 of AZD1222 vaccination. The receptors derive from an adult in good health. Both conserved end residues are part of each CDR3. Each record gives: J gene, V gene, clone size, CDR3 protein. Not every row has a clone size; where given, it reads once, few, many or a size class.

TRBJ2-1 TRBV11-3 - CASSVGTANEQFF
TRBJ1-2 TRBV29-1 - CSVEGGRGRYGYTF
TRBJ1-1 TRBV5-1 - CASSLAGISEAFF
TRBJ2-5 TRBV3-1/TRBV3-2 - CASSQDLEAQYF
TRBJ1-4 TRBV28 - CASSLSGTANEKLFF
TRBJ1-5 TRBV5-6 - CASSPGALGNQPQHF
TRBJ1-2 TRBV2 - CASSEGSGGFYGYTF
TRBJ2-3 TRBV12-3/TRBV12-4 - CASSSTQTDTQYF
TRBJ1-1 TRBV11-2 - CASSRDWNTEAFF
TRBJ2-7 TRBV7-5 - CVRSLAEEGLSGGTYEQYF
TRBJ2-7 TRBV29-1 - CSVHIAGEYEQYF
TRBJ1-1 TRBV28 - CASSSSTVEAFF
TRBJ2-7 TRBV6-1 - CASSEWVSSGTYEQYF
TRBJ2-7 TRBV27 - CASHPSGAAYHEQYF
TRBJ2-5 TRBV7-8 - CATSYPWDRGQETQYF
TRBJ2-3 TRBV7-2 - CASSTGATDTQYF
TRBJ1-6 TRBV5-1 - CASSLGLEGSPLHF
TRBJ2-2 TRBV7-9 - CASSFEAGGNTGELFF
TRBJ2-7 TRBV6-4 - CASSDSGIPRGEQYF
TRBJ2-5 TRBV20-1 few CSASTAEETQYF
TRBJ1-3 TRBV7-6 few CASSLGSGFSGNTIYF
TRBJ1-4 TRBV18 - CASSPPGTVSTNEKLFF
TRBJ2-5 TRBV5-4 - CASTYGPSGGVETQYF
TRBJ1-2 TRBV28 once CASSRTSGTHYGYTF
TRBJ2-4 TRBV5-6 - CASSDPGQGGPQNIQYF
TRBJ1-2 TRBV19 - CASSIRKDYNYGYTF
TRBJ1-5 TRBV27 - CASSSFTWGHINQPQHF
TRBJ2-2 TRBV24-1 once CATHGRGPTGELFF
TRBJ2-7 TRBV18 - CASSRAMGEQYF